The 5 T cell receptor beta chains below come from one sample, sequenced in a study of Ad26.COV2.S vaccination and SARS-CoV-2 variants. Treatment denoted: 19 received Ad26.COV2.S at low or high dose, single or two shots; roughly 5 received placebo; per-sample allocation not given. Following the first vaccine or placebo injection, samples were taken on day 63. Libraries were prepared by immunoSEQ multiplex PCR; TCRdb keeps only in-frame clonotypes and omits some of them. Found here are 410,000 or so clones, around 90% of them singletons; the top ten hold 12%. The specimen comprised peripheral blood, sampled in a trial of Ad26.COV2.S vaccine versus placebo. All receptors derive from a person between 18 and 65 years old who received the Ad26.COV2.S COVID-19 vaccine or a placebo.

The CDR3 DNA is TGTGCCAGCAGTTTGGGACTAATGAACACCGGGGAGCTGTTTTTT. Translating it yields CASSLGLMNTGELFF. The rearrangement joins TRBV27 to TRBJ2-2; 7 bases are a match to TRBD2. The J segment lost 1 base and the V segment lost 3 bases, leaving 2 bases of the junction unmatched. The CDR3 covers 15 residues. Per germline, CDR1 MNHEY and CDR2 SMNVEV (reference sequence).

This chain joins TRBV6-2 or TRBV6-3 and TRBJ2-3, with unresolved D. The V end lost 6 bases, the J end lost 6 bases, and 7 bases lay between the germline ends. The CDR3 extends over 11 amino acids. Per the germline V gene, CDR1 is MNHEY and CDR2 is SVGEGT. For the CDR3, the DNA is TGTGCCAGCAGCCTCGGGGATACGCAGTATTTT. It is translated as CASSLGDTQYF.

The CDR3 sequence is CASSQDGTGRYEQYF. For the CDR3, the DNA is TGTGCCAGCAGCCAAGACGGCACAGGGCGCTACGAGCAGTACTTC. The V call is TRBV3-1 (or the pseudogene TRBV3-2), the J call TRBJ2-7; a possible D gene is TRBD1 (6 bases). CDR1 and CDR2 (germline): LGHDT, YNNKEL (reference sequence). There are 15 residues in the CDR3. Trimming cost V 0 bases and J 3 bases, with 12 bases left between them.

CDR3 coding DNA: TGTGCCATCACCAGAACAGGGGACTATGGCTACACCTTC. It codes for CAITRTGDYGYTF. The chain carries TRBV10-3 and TRBJ1-2; 7 bases fit TRBD1. This CDR3 is built from 13 residues. Germline loops: CDR1 ENHRY, CDR2 SYGVKD. V dropped 7 bases and J dropped 3; count of bases not matched to a gene: 5.

The J gene is TRBJ1-1, the V gene TRBV7-2, with TRBD1 matching over 10 bases. V lost 1 base to trimming and J lost 2 bases; unmatched junction nucleotides: 1. CDR3 length equals 15 residues. From germline, CDR1 is SGHTA and CDR2 FQGNSA. The CDR3 DNA reads TGTGCCAGCAGCTTAGGGACAGGGGGTAACACTGAAGCTTTCTTT. It codes for CASSLGTGGNTEAFF.